The entry below describes one T cell receptor (beta chain). Its specific antigen is unknown. Base qualities were left out, and no much larger clone turns up one base away. This entry is derived from a study of somatic mutations in cytotoxic T cells in rheumatoid arthritis (dated by TCRdb to about 2017). Background for the entire study: Before any treatment started and right after they were diagnosed, patients gave peripheral blood samples (around 29 ml EDTA). A total of 65 or so rheumatoid arthritis patients and over 15 healthy controls underwent TCRB deep sequencing. A FACSAria II or Sony SH800 was used to flow-sort some V beta antibody-stained T-cell populations at nearly 100% purity, and TCRB sequencing was also done on sorted V beta1+ cells. To characterize clonality, the study used TCRB deep sequencing while asking whether somatic mutations are carried by expanded CD8+ T-cell clones in newly diagnosed, untreated rheumatoid arthritis. Patient and control groups had essentially identical median ages. Points the paper makes about the study in general: The slight underrepresentation of TRBV07 in patients was not corrected for multiple comparisons. The antigen targets of the expanded CD8+ clones were unknown, and absence from virus-specific databases did not rule out viral specificity. In about an eighth of the roughly 60 patients the largest CD8+ clone exceeded 20% of CD8+ cells, and several identical CD8+ TCRB sequences were shared between blood and synovial fluid. CD8+ clonality increased with age in patients (Spearman r of about 0.45) but not in healthy controls. CD8+ T-cell clonality did not differ significantly between rheumatoid arthritis patients and age-matched healthy controls.

Flow cytometry confirmed the purity of CD4+ and CD8+ cells that had been isolated by positive magnetic bead selection on an AutoMACS. Initial screening for clonal expansions relied on flow cytometry with a TCR V beta antibody panel, after which sorted CD8+ fractions underwent TCRB deep sequencing for characterization. Peripheral blood mononuclear cells were obtained using density gradient separation with Ficoll-Paque PLUS. Using Nucleospin Tissue or Tissue XS kits, DNA was extracted from CD4-enriched, CD8-enriched or PBMC samples, with quantification by a Qubit 2.0 fluorometer. Per the germline V gene (reference sequence), SEHNR is the CDR1 and FQNEAQ is the CDR2. The CDR3 starts with the cysteine, ends with the phenylalanine, and has 16 residues. Kept here is only the CDR3 DNA, which spans 48 bases and is read in frame from base 1. Compared with germline, V lacks 4 bases and J lacks 6 bases; bases without a gene match: 11.

TCRB CDR3 sequencing used the immunoSEQ assay on genomic DNA. As for the original processing: Only a few patient CD8+ clones larger than 1% matched published virus-specific TCRB sequences when compared against them. Analyses were restricted to productive TCRB rearrangements. Defining a clone by its unique TCRB CDR3 sequence, the study calculated clonality as a productive clonality index derived from Shannon entropy. Repertoire overlap between two samples was calculated from the template counts of each clone relative to total templates per sample. Flow cytometry-measured V-gene usage correlated with V-gene usage from TCRB sequencing, with a Spearman r of less than 0.65. The immuneACCESS repertoire file appears here via TCRdb, limited to in-frame rearrangements. These files lack a portion of the clones; in checked studies, under half of the deficit traces to unresolved V genes, and the cause of the others is not known. From that table come the V and J calls and clone size; the DNA was used to work out D and trimming. For this sample there are fewer than 20,000 clones; about 80% appear just once. The leading ten clones occupy about 30% of the sample.

The sequenced sample consisted of CD8+ T cells sorted from blood. The chain joins TRBV7-9 to TRBJ1-4, and 7 junctional nucleotides match TRBD1. The origin of this receptor is an adult with rheumatoid arthritis. This receptor has the CDR3 CASSWFAGGGDEKLFF. The nucleotide sequence reads as follows: TGTGCCAGCAGCTGGTTCGCAGGGGGAGGGGATGAAAAACTGTTTTTT.